The T cell receptor beta chain under discussion was sequenced for a study of TIL therapy for anti-PD-1-resistant metastatic lung cancer. Study outcomes and limitations: This highly selected cohort may not generalize to typical lung cancer patients. After infusion, TIL clonotypes partly replaced peripheral T cells and declined over months.

The CDR3 spans 14 residues. Trimming pared 10 bases from V and 0 bases from J, leaving 15 bases between. Germline-derived CDR1 and CDR2 are MNHEY and SMNVEV (reference sequence). This clone was observed a few times. As yet, its antigen is unknown. Sequencing used immunoSEQ v3. Assay used: immunoSEQ multiplex PCR; TCRdb lists only in-frame clones, some missing. The sample lists 20,000 to 25,000 clones; about two thirds were seen once. Time point given: pre-treatment sample, taken before nivolumab and TIL therapy. The sample in question was blood, obtained at baseline. This chain uses TRBV27 with TRBJ1-1; the D is unclear. The sequence derives from a person between 25 and 80 years old with non-small cell lung cancer. Here the CDR3 DNA reads TGTGCCACCGCGAGAGGCGGGTTGAACACTGAAGCTTTCTTT. It specifies CATARGGLNTEAFF.